This entry lists 17 T cell receptor beta chains sequenced from one sample in a study of shared clonotypes between healthy human individuals. Clones were read by immunoSEQ multiplex PCR, and TCRdb kept only the in-frame ones, dropping some. The profile shows some 2,400,000 clones, nearly 97% of them singletons. What was sequenced was naive CD4+ T cells sorted from blood. Subset specified: CD45RA+ positively selected. The receptors come from a man aged 18 to 30 in good health.

The J gene is TRBJ2-7, the V gene TRBV7-2; 9 bases fit TRBD2. The germline CDR1 and CDR2 sequences are SGHTA and FQGNSA. Unmatched junction bases numbered 9, after V lost 2 bases and J lost 7 bases. The CDR3 extends over 15 amino acids. This CDR3 reads CASSLLAGISAEQYF. As DNA, the CDR3 is TGTGCCAGCAGCTTACTAGCGGGAATCTCGGCGGAGCAGTACTTC.

The V and J genes are TRBV4-1 and TRBJ2-1, with 7 bases matching TRBD2. CDR3 length: 17 residues. V dropped 0 bases and J dropped 7; count of bases not matched to a gene: 12. CDR1 is MGHRA, CDR2 YSYEKL, per germline. The CDR3 region is CASSQDWLAGAQNEQFF. CDR3 in DNA: TGCGCCAGCAGCCAAGATTGGCTGGCGGGAGCTCAAAATGAGCAGTTCTTC.

The rearrangement links TRBV5-4 to TRBJ2-1; TRBD1 might be the D (6 bases). The CDR3 extends over 15 amino acids. Germline lookup yields CDR1 SGHNT and CDR2 YYREEE (reference sequence). V was pared by 2 bases and J by 0 bases, with 9 bases between. CDR3 sequence: CASSFGQRSYNEQFF. CDR3 DNA: TGTGCCAGCAGCTTCGGACAGCGCTCCTACAATGAGCAGTTCTTC.

V is TRBV10-1 and J is TRBJ2-5, with 10 bases identical to TRBD2. Germline trimming cut 5 bases from V and 0 bases from J; bases unmatched to any gene: 9. The length of the CDR3 is 17 residues. CDR1 WNHNN and CDR2 SYGVQD come from the germline V gene (reference sequence). The CDR3 loop reads CASSPLPSGGYQETQYF. The CDR3 nucleotides read TGCGCCAGCAGTCCCCTTCCTAGCGGGGGCTACCAAGAGACCCAGTACTTC.

With regard to this clone: This CDR3 is also generated by other DNA sequences in the sample. The chain uses TRBV30 and TRBJ2-5; the D is unclear. V shed 0 bases and J shed 5 bases, with 10 bases lying between them. This CDR3 comprises 13 residues. Germline V CDR1 and CDR2: GTSNPN, SVGIG (reference sequence). The CDR3 nucleotides are TGTGCCTGGAGTGTACGTAGGGTTGAGACCCAGTACTTC. Protein sequence: CAWSVRRVETQYF.

V and J are TRBV7-8 and TRBJ2-7; no firm D call. CDR3 size: 16 residues. Trimming shortened V by 1 base and J by 3 bases, and 16 bases separated the two germline ends. Germline loops: CDR1 SGHVS, CDR2 FQNEAQ. As DNA, the CDR3 is TGTGCCAGCAGCTTAGGACTGGCATCACGAAACTACGAGCAGTACTTC. Protein product: CASSLGLASRNYEQYF.

With respect to this clone: The sample has other DNA sequences that encode this CDR3 too. The chain combines TRBV11-2 with TRBJ2-2; no clear D. The germline V gene encodes CDR1 SGHAT and CDR2 FQNNGV. The CDR3 is 13 residues long. V lost 5 bases to trimming and J lost 6 bases, with 10 bases between them. CDR3 DNA: TGTGCCAGCAGCGTAGGCGTCCCCGGGGAGCTGTTTTTT. Translating it yields CASSVGVPGELFF.

The chain uses TRBV5-1 and TRBJ2-1, with 9 bases fitting TRBD2. This CDR3 is built from 18 residues. Trimming at V came to 4 bases and at J to 3 bases, leaving 14 bases not matched to a gene. Looked up from germline, CDR1 is SGHRS and CDR2 is YFSETQ. CDR3 coding DNA: TGCGCCAGCAGCCTCTGGCTAGCGGGATCTTCGGGCTACAATGAGCAGTTCTTC. This translates into CASSLWLAGSSGYNEQFF.

The sample holds a few counts of this clone. The CDR3 nucleotides read TGTGCCAGTAGTATCGACAGGGAAAATTCACCCCTCCACTTT. Translation: CASSIDRENSPLHF. V usage is TRBV19 and J usage is TRBJ1-6, with TRBD1 identical over 7 bases. The CDR3 totals 14 residues. Germline V lookup: CDR1 LNHDA, CDR2 SQIVND (reference sequence). Trimming cost V 3 bases and J 7 bases; bases outside gene matches: 3.

This clone came up once. The rearrangement links TRBV9 to TRBJ2-7; 9 bases match TRBD2. J was trimmed by 10 bases and V by 0 bases; bases with no gene match: 11. Germline CDR1 is SGDLS and CDR2 is YYNGEE. The CDR3 length is 15 residues. CDR3 in DNA: TGTGCCAGCAGCGTAGGAAATAGCGGGAGTGTCGTTCAGTACTTC. Translation: CASSVGNSGSVVQYF.

The genes are TRBV5-1 and TRBJ1-2; tentatively, D is TRBD1 (5 bases). Germline CDR1 reads SGHRS; CDR2 reads YFSETQ. Trimming removed 4 bases from V and 5 bases from J, with 9 bases in between. There are 12 residues in the CDR3. The CDR3 DNA sequence: TGCGCCAGCAGCGACAGCCCTTATGGCTACACCTTC. Translation: CASSDSPYGYTF.

This chain uses TRBV2 with TRBJ1-2, with 10 bases fitting TRBD1. The V gene's germline CDR1 is SNHLY and CDR2 FYNNEI. The V segment lost 5 bases and the J segment 4 bases; nucleotides outside the gene matches: 1. The CDR3 loop spans 13 amino acids. CDR3 bases: TGTGCCAGCAGTCGACAGGGGGCCTATGGCTACACCTTC. It specifies CASSRQGAYGYTF.

The chain carries TRBV6-1 and TRBJ2-5; 10 positions agree with TRBD2. CDR1 is MNHNS, CDR2 SASEGT, per germline. After removal of 1 base from V and 3 bases from J, the junction contained 5 bases not matched to a gene. There are 16 residues in the CDR3. CDR3 protein: CASSEVVSGGKETQYF. CDR3 coding DNA: TGTGCCAGCAGTGAAGTAGTTAGCGGGGGGAAAGAGACCCAGTACTTC.

The chain is built from TRBV19 and TRBJ1-5, with D hard to call. Trimming removed 6 bases from V and 0 bases from J, with 12 bases in between. CDR1 and CDR2 from the germline V gene are LNHDA and SQIVND (reference sequence). The CDR3 length is 15 residues. The CDR3 protein is CASRTAGNSNQPQHF. The CDR3 DNA follows: TGTGCCAGTAGGACCGCGGGGAATAGCAATCAGCCCCAGCATTTT. The variable domain in full, with the rest retrieved from reference TRBV19 and TRBJ1-5, is DGGITQSPKYLFRKEGQNVTLSCEQNLNHDAMYWYRQDPGQGLRLIYYSQIVNDFQKGDIAEGYSVSREKKESFPLTVTSAQKNPTAFYLCASRTAGNSNQPQHFGDGTRLSIL.

The chain couples TRBV5-8 to TRBJ1-2, with D perhaps matching TRBD1 (6 bases). Trimming stripped 4 bases from V and 3 bases from J, with 19 bases between. The CDR3 length is 16 residues. CDR1 and CDR2 (germline): SGHTS, YDEGEE. CDR3 loop: CASSPEQGLAYYGYTF. DNA of the CDR3: TGTGCCAGCAGCCCAGAACAGGGCCTGGCTTACTATGGCTACACCTTC.

This sequence joins TRBV5-1 and TRBJ1-1, with D perhaps matching TRBD1 (5 bases). V gave up 0 bases and J gave up 2 bases, with 11 bases separating them. Germline V gives CDR1 SGHRS, CDR2 YFSETQ. The CDR3 contains 15 residues. Here the CDR3 reads CASSLGSGKNTEAFF. CDR3 sequence (DNA): TGCGCCAGCAGCTTGGGTTCAGGGAAAAACACTGAAGCTTTCTTT.

The chain is built from TRBV27 and TRBJ2-1, with D possibly TRBD1 on 6 matching bases. The CDR3 totals 13 residues. Trimming removed 10 bases at V and 9 bases at J, with 19 bases between. In germline, CDR1 is MNHEY, CDR2 SMNVEV (reference sequence). The CDR3 sequence: CATRTHQGTEQFF. The DNA for the CDR3 is TGTGCCACCCGGACCCACCAGGGGACTGAGCAGTTCTTC.